These T cell receptor beta chains were read from a single sample in a study of T cell changes during pregnancy in multiple sclerosis. Assay used: immunoSEQ multiplex PCR; TCRdb lists only in-frame clones, some missing. The sample includes roughly 42,000 clones, approximately 90% of them seen just once. Source: CD8+ T cells from peripheral blood mononuclear cells, taken in the third trimester of pregnancy. The receptors derive from a female donor with multiple sclerosis, enrolled in a pregnancy study. Both conserved end residues are part of each CDR3. The order of the fields is D gene, V gene, CDR3 protein. The D gene is left open where the match is weak.

. | TRBV5-6 | CASSFGQGNSPLHF
. | TRBV19 | CASSISYTFSDTQYF
TRBD1 | TRBV10-1 | CASGEKGQGRSEAFF
TRBD2 | TRBV9 | CASSARFTSGESTDTQYF
TRBD1 | TRBV29-1 | CSVGGGGFNEQFF
TRBD1 | TRBV27 | CASSLDQTGRGYTF
TRBD1 | TRBV27 | CASSSGTGGNTGELFF
. | TRBV21-1 | CASIIDRGETGELFF
TRBD2 | TRBV27 | CASSLAGVNNEQFF
TRBD2 | TRBV10-3 | CATLSGTRIEQFF
. | TRBV27 | CASRGQTEAFF
. | TRBV6-6 | CASSYSRPDYEQYF
TRBD2 | TRBV4-1 | CASSHQSTSGRNEQFF
. | TRBV29-1 | CGVEFKYEQYF
. | TRBV25-1 | CASTGGEEWGYTF
TRBD2 | TRBV30 | CAISGIRYNEQFF
. | TRBV5-8 | CASSFQGHGANVLTF
. | TRBV6-4 | CASSVTGEPYNEQFF
. | TRBV5-8 | CASSLDLTYGYTF
TRBD2 | TRBV7-3 | CASSLGLAASHEQFF
. | TRBV5-1 | CASSLVGATDTQYF
TRBD1 | TRBV11-2 | CASSMDRELYEQYF
TRBD1 | TRBV7-3 | CASSLEDRGITYNEQFF
. | TRBV28 | CASSGGGVEQPQHF
. | TRBV7-6 | CASSGRQGDTEAFF
. | TRBV9 | CASSVVRDSYNEQFF
. | TRBV5-4 | CASSLVGASYNEQFF
. | TRBV6-1 | CASSPGGEYEQYF
TRBD2 | TRBV6-1 | CASSELLAEYNEQFF
. | TRBV30 | CAWSPQGYEQYF
TRBD2 | TRBV4-1 | CASSLGTSGLRYF
. | TRBV7-6 | CASSLGNEGSNQPQHF
TRBD1 | TRBV28 | CASRQGQGVTGELFF
. | TRBV27 | CASSLTGPGELFF
. | TRBV27 | CASSFPNQPQHF
. | TRBV27 | CASSPPLGRVTDTQYF
TRBD1 | TRBV6-5 | CASRVGQGSTEAFF
. | TRBV5-1 | CASSQTGPVDTEAFF
TRBD2 | TRBV19 | CASRPPSSGSSYEQYF
. | TRBV27 | CASSLYGGTEAFF
. | TRBV7-3 | CASSQDTFSEQFF
. | TRBV19 | CASSNTYQRNEQFF
TRBD1 | TRBV29-1 | CSVGGQGDVQPQHF
. | TRBV11-3 | CASSFGGWNTEAFF
. | TRBV5-6 | CASSFILEEETQYF
. | TRBV5-1 | CASSLNIASYEQYF
TRBD1 | TRBV28 | CASSYPGQPSSYEQYF
TRBD1 | TRBV7-3 | CASSSTGGTSEQYF
TRBD1 | TRBV7-8 | CASSPQGRSEAFF
TRBD1 | TRBV5-4 | CASSFKTGEFDGYTF
TRBD1 | TRBV4-3 | CASSQDSGTGSNEQFF
. | TRBV28 | CASSLALAPSNEQFF
TRBD2 | TRBV28 | CASSPSGRGASDTGELFF
TRBD2 | TRBV4-1 | CASSHLLAGVPYEQYF
. | TRBV6-6 | CASSYESSYEQYF